Listed here are 10 T cell receptor beta chains from one sample, sequenced in a study of patients and donors after allogeneic stem cell transplantation. MiXCR, run by TCRdb on the RT-PCR reads, gives a single entry per CDR3 protein. The sample includes roughly 190,000 distinct CDR3 sequences, 35% to 50% of them seen just once. The specimen sequenced was blood, either unsorted or a sorted T cell fraction (not recorded which). The receptors come from a human donor who was either an allogeneic HSCT recipient or a stem cell or donor lymphocyte infusion donor (not recorded which). It is not recorded whose cells these are; they may come from a transplant donor.

The V gene is TRBV28, the J gene TRBJ2-7, with unresolved D. Germline V CDR1 and CDR2: MDHEN, SYDVKM. The CDR3 is made up of 14 amino acids. V gave up 6 bases and J gave up 0 bases, with 12 bases separating them. This chain's CDR3 is CASRDLNPSYEQYF. CDR3 DNA sequence: TGTGCCAGCAGAGACCTGAATCCCTCCTACGAGCAGTACTTC.

There are a few counts of this clonotype. The chain is built from TRBV4-3 and TRBJ1-2; D not certain. There are 15 residues in the CDR3. Trimming removed 2 bases from V and 7 bases from J, with 17 bases in between. The V gene's germline CDR1 is LGHNA and CDR2 YSLEER. The CDR3 DNA sequence: TGCGCCAGCAGCCAACTCAAGGGCCAGAATCGTGGCTACACCTTC. Its protein product is CASSQLKGQNRGYTF.

This clonotype was counted between two and nine times. The junction does not match germline at one end; this may be a read error. This chain joins TRBV7-7 and TRBJ2-1, with 8 bases matching TRBD2. The CDR3 consists of 13 residues. Looked up from germline, CDR1 is SSHAT and CDR2 is FNYEAQ (reference sequence). CDR3 sequence (DNA): TGTGCTAGCAGCTCCAGCGGGGGCAATGAGCAGTTCTTC. Its translation is CASSSSGGNEQFF.

The V and J genes are TRBV12-3 or TRBV12-4 and TRBJ2-7; D is perhaps TRBD1 or TRBD2 (5 bases each). CDR3 length: 14 residues. Trimming pared 4 bases from V and 3 bases from J, leaving 13 bases between. The chain's CDR3 is CASSSWDQLYEQYF. The CDR3 nucleotides are TGTGCCAGCAGTTCGTGGGACCAACTCTACGAGCAGTACTTC.

This chain links TRBV7-9 with TRBJ2-7, with 9 bases identical to TRBD1. Trimming at V came to 5 bases and at J to 0 bases, leaving 17 bases not matched to a gene. The CDR3 has 19 amino acids. The germline CDR1 and CDR2 sequences are SEHNR and FQNEAQ (reference sequence). CDR3 protein: CASSPQRVSGTGSSYEQYF. CDR3 bases: TGTGCCAGCAGCCCCCAGAGGGTCTCCGGGACAGGGTCCTCCTACGAGCAGTACTTC.

This chain joins TRBV7-8 and TRBJ2-6; D remains unclear. Trimming took 1 base from V and 0 from J, leaving 10 bases between them. This CDR3 spans 17 amino acids. From germline, CDR1 is SGHVS and CDR2 FQNEAQ. The CDR3 spells CASSLGKLGSGANVLTF. The CDR3 region has the DNA TGTGCCAGCAGCTTAGGGAAGTTGGGCTCTGGGGCCAACGTCCTGACTTTC.

The chain combines TRBV12-3 or TRBV12-4 with TRBJ1-2; D is uncertain. There are 15 residues in the CDR3. Trimming pared 7 bases from V and 3 bases from J, leaving 18 bases between. The CDR3 protein is CASTLKVNIYYGYTF. The DNA of the CDR3 is TGTGCCAGCACCTTGAAGGTGAATATCTACTATGGCTACACCTTC.

The V call is TRBV10-3, the J call TRBJ1-2; maybe TRBD1 (5 bases). The germline gives CDR1 ENHRY, CDR2 SYGVKD. The V end was cut by 7 bases, the J end by 8 bases, with 14 bases between. The CDR3 is 12 amino acids. The CDR3 bases are TGTGCCATCACCCGAGAGGGGAACGGCTACACCTTC. It translates to CAITREGNGYTF.

This chain connects TRBV5-1 to TRBJ2-3; 8 bases fit TRBD2. The CDR3 extends over 14 amino acids. After removal of 2 bases from V and 6 bases from J, the junction contained 5 bases not matched to a gene. The germline V gene has CDR1 SGHRS and CDR2 YFSETQ. The CDR3 is CASSLAGDRDTQYF. The CDR3 DNA is TGCGCCAGCAGCTTAGCGGGAGACCGTGATACGCAGTATTTT.

This clonotype was found a few times. J is TRBJ1-1 and V is TRBV7-2, with 7 bases lining up with TRBD1. Germline CDR1 reads SGHTA; CDR2 reads FQGNSA. J gave up 7 bases and V 0 bases, and 8 bases lay outside the gene matches. The CDR3 has 15 residues. CDR3 region: CASSLAPTGVLEAFF. CDR3 DNA: TGTGCCAGCAGCTTAGCCCCTACAGGGGTCCTTGAAGCTTTCTTT.